These 32 T cell receptor beta chains share one sample of origin, sequenced in a study of CD8 T cells in ankylosing spondylitis. MiXCR, run by TCRdb on the 5' RACE reads, gives a single entry per CDR3 protein. The sample yields about 36,000 distinct CDR3 sequences, 9.5% to 11% seen once. The source material was synovial fluid, either unsorted or a sorted T cell fraction (not recorded which). These receptors were taken from a male donor with ankylosing spondylitis.

This clonotype has at least ten counts. V and J are TRBV6-2 or TRBV6-3 and TRBJ2-1; D might be TRBD2 (6 bases). CDR1 is MNHEY and CDR2 is SVGEGT in the germline V gene. V lost 0 bases to trimming and J lost 10 bases, with 10 bases between them. The CDR3 loop spans 13 amino acids. DNA of the CDR3: TGTGCCAGCAGTTACTCGAGCCGGGGGGAGCAGTTCTTC. It translates to CASSYSSRGEQFF.

This clonotype has more than one count but fewer than ten. V and J are TRBV11-2 and TRBJ2-2; perhaps D is TRBD1 or TRBD2 (5 bases each). Germline CDR1 is SGHAT and CDR2 is FQNNGV. CDR3 length: 15 residues. The V and J ends lost 3 bases and 6 bases respectively, with 14 bases between them. CDR3 bases: TGTGCCAGCAGCTTCCGGGGCCTACAGGCCGGGGAGCTGTTTTTT. Translated: CASSFRGLQAGELFF. Together with reference TRBV11-2 and TRBJ2-2, the CDR3 gives the full variable domain: EAGVAQSPRYKIIEKRQSVAFWCNPISGHATLYWYQQILGQGPKLLIQFQNNGVVDDSQLPKDRFSAERLKGVDSTLKIQPAKLEDSAVYLCASSFRGLQAGELFFGEGSRLTVL.

At least ten counts were recorded for this clonotype. The V gene is TRBV27, the J gene TRBJ2-1; 7 bases align to TRBD1. Trimming took 6 bases from V and 7 from J; bases not matched to a gene: 3. CDR3 length equals 12 residues. Per germline, CDR1 MNHEY and CDR2 SMNVEV (reference sequence). The CDR3 sequence: CASSAQGNEQFF. CDR3 in DNA: TGTGCCAGCAGCGCACAGGGGAATGAGCAGTTCTTC.

Of note for this clonotype: One base away lies a much larger clone, so this may be a sequencing read error. V is TRBV5-6 and J is TRBJ1-1; no reliable D call. The germline V gene encodes CDR1 SGHDT and CDR2 YYEEEE. The CDR3 runs 14 residues. The CDR3 spells CACSFSGSNTEAFF. CDR3 DNA sequence: TGTGCCTGCAGCTTTTCCGGGTCGAACACTGAAGCTTTCTTT.

The table lists this clonotype with many counts. The chain couples TRBV28 to TRBJ1-1, with 8 positions matching TRBD1. The CDR3 length is 15 residues. V shed 5 bases and J 6 bases; nucleotides not matched to a gene: 11. Per the germline V gene, CDR1 is MDHEN and CDR2 is SYDVKM. CDR3 sequence (DNA): TGTGCCAGCAGTCTGACGACAGGGGACGTCCCTGAAGCTTTCTTT. It translates to CASSLTTGDVPEAFF.

This clonotype has just a few counts. The gene calls are TRBV7-6 and TRBJ2-7, with D possibly matching TRBD1 (5 bases). This CDR3 contains 12 residues. The ends were cut back, 4 bases at V and 4 bases at J, with 8 bases in the middle. CDR1 is SGHVS and CDR2 is FNYEAQ in the germline V gene. CDR3 sequence: CASSSRVYEQYF. The CDR3 DNA sequence: TGTGCCAGCAGCTCCAGGGTTTACGAGCAGTACTTC.

In its sample, this clonotype was seen a few times. The V call is TRBV6-1, the J call TRBJ1-1; possible D gene TRBD1, 6 bases. The CDR3 is 15 residues long. The V gene lost 4 bases and the J gene lost 0 bases, with 12 bases spanning the gap. Per the germline V gene, CDR1 is MNHNS and CDR2 is SASEGT. This chain's CDR3 is CASSAYRAMNTEAFF. As DNA, the CDR3 is TGTGCCAGCAGTGCCTACAGGGCCATGAACACTGAAGCTTTCTTT.

CDR3 region: CASTRAGENTDTQYF. The CDR3, as DNA: TGCGCCAGCACCCGGGCCGGGGAGAACACAGATACGCAGTATTTT. J is TRBJ2-3 and V is TRBV4-1, with a tentative D call TRBD2 (5 bases). Trimming shortened V by 7 bases and J by 2 bases, and 16 bases separated the two germline ends. This CDR3 comprises 15 residues. Germline CDR1 and CDR2: MGHRA and YSYEKL.

This clonotype was counted at least ten times. The chain carries TRBV20-1 and TRBJ2-4; 14 nucleotides match TRBD2. The CDR3 consists of 14 residues. Germline loops: CDR1 DFQATT, CDR2 SNEGSKA (reference sequence). Losses at the gene ends were 6 bases for V and 8 bases for J; bases not matched to a gene: 6. This CDR3 is CSASGTSGSDIQYF. The CDR3 DNA reads as TGCAGTGCGTCAGGGACTAGCGGGAGTGACATTCAGTACTTC.

The chain carries TRBV6-5 and TRBJ2-1; 11 nucleotides match TRBD2. Germline V gene data show CDR1 as MNHEY and CDR2 as SVGAGI. The length of the CDR3 is 12 residues. The J segment lost 12 bases and the V segment lost 7 bases, leaving 5 bases of the junction unmatched. CDR3 region: CASTETSGTQFF. The CDR3 DNA reads TGTGCCAGCACCGAGACTAGCGGGACGCAGTTCTTC.

The sample holds a few counts of this clonotype. The chain uses TRBV27 and TRBJ2-7; 8 bases fit TRBD1. CDR1 and CDR2 from the germline V gene are MNHEY and SMNVEV (reference sequence). The V segment lost 5 bases and the J segment 2 bases; nucleotides outside the gene matches: 2. This CDR3 has 13 amino acids. CDR3 region: CASSGQGAYEQYF. CDR3 in DNA: TGTGCCAGCAGTGGACAGGGAGCCTACGAGCAGTACTTC.

The sample holds a few counts of this clonotype. The chain is built from TRBV5-1 and TRBJ2-2; no reliable D call. In germline, CDR1 is SGHRS, CDR2 YFSETQ. Trimming stripped 1 base from V and 0 bases from J, with 10 bases between. The CDR3 is 16 residues long. The CDR3 spells CASSLIPSPNTGELFF. CDR3 sequence (DNA): TGCGCCAGCAGCTTGATCCCCAGCCCGAACACCGGGGAGCTGTTTTTT.

The chain has TRBV6-2 or TRBV6-3 and TRBJ2-7; no clear D. This CDR3 is 13 amino acids long. Germline CDR1 is MNHEY and CDR2 is SVGEGT. V shed 4 bases and J shed 7 bases, with 14 bases lying between them. The CDR3 sequence: CASSFPPVEEQYF. CDR3 nucleotide sequence: TGTGCCAGCAGTTTCCCGCCCGTCGAGGAGCAGTACTTC.

This clonotype has at least ten counts. The chain employs TRBV20-1 and TRBJ2-1, with D maybe TRBD1 (7 bases). V was trimmed by 6 bases and J by 3 bases, leaving 18 bases between them. The CDR3 spans 15 residues. CDR1 is DFQATT and CDR2 is SNEGSKA in the germline V gene (reference sequence). In DNA, the CDR3 is TGCAGTGCCACTGGAGGGGACAGAGGCTACAATGAGCAGTTCTTC. Encoded protein: CSATGGDRGYNEQFF.

This clonotype was observed at least ten times. This chain links TRBV20-1 with TRBJ2-7; a possible D gene is TRBD1 (8 bases). V shed 1 base and J shed 1 base, with 14 bases lying between them. This CDR3 is built from 15 residues. Germline CDR1 DFQATT, CDR2 SNEGSKA (reference sequence). CDR3 loop: CSARAHRGGSYEQYF. As DNA, the CDR3 is TGCAGTGCTAGAGCCCACAGGGGGGGTTCCTACGAGCAGTACTTC.

In the case of this clonotype: A read error may explain this, as a much larger clone is one base away. This chain uses TRBV7-2 with TRBJ2-1; TRBD2 matches 11 bases. CDR1 and CDR2 from the germline V gene are SGHTA and FQGNSA. This CDR3 comprises 15 residues. For the CDR3, the DNA is TGTGTCAGCAGCCTACTAGCGGGGGTATCCAATGAGCAGTTCTTC. It encodes CVSSLLAGVSNEQFF.

V is TRBV12-3 or TRBV12-4 and J is TRBJ2-2; D is perhaps TRBD1 (6 bases). The CDR3 sequence is 14 residues long. Trimming pared 11 bases from V and 1 base from J, leaving 14 bases between. The CDR3 sequence is CAFPLGQNTGELFF. CDR3 coding DNA: TGTGCCTTTCCTTTGGGACAGAACACCGGGGAGCTGTTTTTT.

Ten or more counts support this clonotype. CDR3 DNA: TGTGCCAGTAATAGCGGGAGAAGCAATGAGCAGTTCTTC. Translation: CASNSGRSNEQFF. The rearrangement joins TRBV19 to TRBJ2-1, with 9 bases identical to TRBD2. Germline V gives CDR1 LNHDA, CDR2 SQIVND (reference sequence). There are 13 residues in the CDR3. J was trimmed by 6 bases and V by 7 bases; bases with no gene match: 4.

This clonotype was seen more than once but under ten times. At one end, the junction sequence differs from germline, possibly due to a read error. The chain is built from TRBV5-1 and TRBJ2-5, with 7 bases aligning to TRBD1. CDR1 is SGHRS and CDR2 is YFSETQ in the germline V gene. This CDR3 comprises 16 residues. Here the CDR3 DNA reads TGCGCCAGCACCTTGATCGGGACAGACAAGGAGGAGACCCAGTACTTC. This sequence encodes CASTLIGTDKEETQYF.

Many counts were recorded for this clonotype. J is TRBJ2-3 and V is TRBV20-1, with 8 nucleotides matching TRBD2. CDR3 length equals 18 residues. The V gene end was trimmed by 3 bases and the J gene end by 4 bases; junction bases not matched to a gene: 18. Germline V gene lookup returns CDR1 DFQATT and CDR2 SNEGSKA (reference sequence). For the CDR3, the DNA is TGCAGTGCTAGTACCTTTCCGGGAGGGCGCCGTTTATCAGATACGCAGTATTTT. Its protein product is CSASTFPGGRRLSDTQYF.

This clonotype appeared a few times. In DNA form, the CDR3 reads TGTGCCAGCAGCCAAGTCCGGAACACTGAAGCTTTCTTT. Protein product: CASSQVRNTEAFF. The chain has TRBV4-2 and TRBJ1-1; D unclear. The germline V gene encodes CDR1 LGHNA and CDR2 YNFKEQ. The CDR3 runs to 13 residues. The V end lost 1 base, the J end lost 1 base, and 4 bases lay between the germline ends.

The chain uses TRBV20-1 and TRBJ2-4; TRBD1 agrees at 11 bases. Germline-derived CDR1 and CDR2 are DFQATT and SNEGSKA (reference sequence). Germline trimming cut 5 bases from V and 3 bases from J; bases unmatched to any gene: 12. This CDR3 contains 17 residues. CDR3 DNA: TGCAGTGCTCTCCCTCAGGACAGGGGGCGACACAAAAACATTCAGTACTTC. Translation: CSALPQDRGRHKNIQYF.

Only a few counts were recorded for this clonotype. The chain recombines TRBV20-1 with TRBJ2-7; 8 nucleotides align to TRBD2. The CDR3 length is 14 residues. The germline V gene encodes CDR1 DFQATT and CDR2 SNEGSKA (reference sequence). Losses at the gene ends were 3 bases for V and 3 bases for J; bases not matched to a gene: 7. The CDR3 is CSASNSGRGYEQYF. The CDR3 region has the DNA TGCAGTGCTAGTAACAGCGGGAGAGGCTACGAGCAGTACTTC.

At least ten counts were recorded for this clonotype. The rearrangement links TRBV25-1 to TRBJ2-3; D gene unclear. The CDR3 runs 12 residues. Germline V gives CDR1 MGHDK, CDR2 SYGVNS. The germline V and J ends were trimmed by 7 bases and 4 bases, with 9 bases remaining between them. The CDR3 nucleotides read TGTGCCAGCACGGCGGCGTCAGATACGCAGTATTTT. Encoded protein: CASTAASDTQYF. The whole variable domain, remainder taken from reference TRBV25-1 and TRBJ2-3, is EADIYQTPRYLVIGTGKKITLECSQTMGHDKMYWYQQDPGMELHLIHYSYGVNSTEKGDLSSESTVSRIRTEHFPLTLESARPSHTSQYLCASTAASDTQYFGPGTRLTVL.

This clonotype has more than one count but fewer than ten. This sequence joins TRBV5-1 and TRBJ1-3; 7 nucleotides agree with TRBD1. The CDR3 has 16 residues. Germline V gene sequence: CDR1 SGHRS, CDR2 YFSETQ. Trimming at V came to 3 bases and at J to 3 bases, leaving 9 bases not matched to a gene. The CDR3 region has the DNA TGCGCCAGCAGCTCCGGACAGGTTCTAGATGGAAACACCATATATTTT. It codes for CASSSGQVLDGNTIYF.

This clonotype has a count of ten or more. The chain links TRBV6-1 to TRBJ1-5, with D uncertain. Trimming took 6 bases from V and 0 from J, leaving 9 bases between them. CDR3 size: 14 residues. The germline gives CDR1 MNHNS, CDR2 SASEGT. CDR3 sequence: CASSIRVSNQPQHF. The CDR3, as DNA: TGTGCCAGCAGCATCCGGGTTAGCAATCAGCCCCAGCATTTT.

The V call is TRBV28, the J call TRBJ1-1, with 11 bases fitting TRBD1. Germline V gene data show CDR1 as MDHEN and CDR2 as SYDVKM. CDR3 length equals 15 residues. The V segment lost 5 bases and the J segment 11 bases; nucleotides outside the gene matches: 13. The CDR3 nucleotides are TGTGCCAGCAGTCTTCCCGGGACAGGGGGAATGAGGGCTTTCTTT. Amino acid sequence: CASSLPGTGGMRAFF.

This clonotype was found many times. The CDR3 loop is CSVELAGRYEQYF. Written as DNA, the CDR3 is TGCAGCGTTGAACTAGCGGGAAGGTACGAGCAGTACTTC. V is TRBV29-1 and J is TRBJ2-7; TRBD2 matches 9 bases. Germline CDR1 is SQVTM and CDR2 is ANQGSEA. This CDR3 comprises 13 residues. V trimming: 2 bases; J trimming: 4 bases; junction bases outside the gene matches: 3.

This clonotype has more than one count but fewer than ten. The chain couples TRBV4-1 to TRBJ2-7, with TRBD2 as a possible D gene (5 bases). Germline V gene data show CDR1 as MGHRA and CDR2 as YSYEKL. V dropped 2 bases and J dropped 3 bases, with 17 bases sitting between them. The CDR3 sequence is 16 residues long. The CDR3 DNA sequence: TGCGCCAGCAGCCAACAACCTTGGACTTTTGGCTACGAGCAGTACTTC. This encodes CASSQQPWTFGYEQYF.

This clonotype came up a few times. The chain carries TRBV5-1 and TRBJ2-7; weak D call: TRBD1 (6 bases). The germline V and J ends were trimmed by 2 bases and 0 bases, with 12 bases remaining between them. CDR1 is SGHRS, CDR2 YFSETQ, per germline. The CDR3 runs to 15 residues. The DNA of the CDR3 is TGCGCCAGCAGCTTATTCGGGACAAACTCCTACGAGCAGTACTTC. This codes for CASSLFGTNSYEQYF.

This clonotype was observed a few times. The rearrangement links TRBV20-1 to TRBJ1-2; no definite D call. V was pared by 3 bases and J by 4 bases, with 9 bases between. Germline values: CDR1 DFQATT, CDR2 SNEGSKA (reference sequence). The CDR3 is 12 residues long. The CDR3 region is CSASHRGYGYTF. The CDR3 coding sequence is TGCAGTGCTAGTCACAGAGGCTATGGCTACACCTTC.

The chain joins TRBV6-1 to TRBJ2-3, with a possible D match to TRBD1 (6 bases). Germline-derived CDR1 and CDR2 are MNHNS and SASEGT. This CDR3 has 15 residues. V lost 6 bases and J lost 3, with 16 bases in between. This CDR3 reads CASSSTGLVTDTQYF. For the CDR3, the DNA is TGTGCCAGCAGCTCAACAGGGCTGGTGACAGATACGCAGTATTTT.